The T cell receptor beta chain described here comes from a study of blood T cell repertoires in COVID-19. Study details: Samples came from the United States, Italy and Spain, spanning acute and convalescent COVID-19. PBMCs, B-cell-depleted T cells, or T cells were the source of the cDNA or gDNA that made up the material.

The sample holds a few counts of this clone. Per the study methods: Estimation of nucleated cell counts was performed using reference gene primer amplification. Data came from immunoSEQ multiplex PCR; TCRdb stores just in-frame clones and leaves some out. Clone size and the V and J calls come from that table; the DNA yielded D and trimming. This table holds just under 90,000 clones, 55% to 75% found once. CDR3 length equals 14 residues. Germline V gene data show CDR1 as LNHNV and CDR2 as YYDKDF (reference sequence). V gave up 5 bases and J gave up 7 bases, with 14 bases separating them. The sample consisted of peripheral blood. This TCR derives from a woman older than 75 with acute or convalescent COVID-19. The J gene is TRBJ2-2, the V gene TRBV15, with D possibly TRBD2 on 6 matching bases. This chain's CDR3 is CATSFRRGGGELFF. CDR3 nucleotides: TGTGCCACCAGCTTCCGGCGGGGTGGCGGGGAGCTGTTTTTT.